The rows below give T cell receptor beta chains drawn from one sample of a study of regulatory T cells in long-lasting Graves disease. TCRdb itself ran the multiplex PCR reads through MiXCR, one entry per CDR3 protein. Of 650,000 to 850,000 distinct CDR3 sequences in the sample, about 30% were seen once. The sequencing here drew on peripheral blood mononuclear cells (PBMCs), taken when the disease was refractory, from a patient treated with antithyroid drugs. The receptor set was obtained from a female donor with Graves disease. CDR3s include the opening cysteine and the closing phenylalanine or tryptophan. A D gene is named only where the DNA matches it firmly. A row's size may be missing; if present it is once, few, many or a size class.

V,J,size,D,DNA,CDR3
TRBV28,TRBJ1-5,-,TRBD1,TGTGCCAGCAGTCCAGGGACAGGTCATCAGCCCCAGCATTTT,CASSPGTGHQPQHF
TRBV9,TRBJ1-6,few,-,TGTGCCAGCAGCGTAGAAGGGCGCTATAATTCACCCCTCCACTTT,CASSVEGRYNSPLHF
TRBV20-1,TRBJ2-7,-,TRBD1,TGCAGTGCTAGAGTCCCGGGACAGGGAAACGAGCAGTACTTC,CSARVPGQGNEQYF
TRBV20-1,TRBJ2-1,-,TRBD2,TGCAGTGCTATTAGCGGGAGGAACTACAATGAGCAGTTCTTC,CSAISGRNYNEQFF
TRBV28,TRBJ2-1,-,TRBD1,TGTGCCAGCAGTGATACAGGGGCTTCCTACAATGAGCAGTTCTTC,CASSDTGASYNEQFF
TRBV12-3/TRBV12-4,TRBJ1-1,many,-,TGTGCCAGCAGTTTCGGCGATGAAGCTTTCTTT,CASSFGDEAFF
TRBV5-1,TRBJ2-5,-,-,TGCGCCAGCAGCTTGTACCCCCGTCTCCAAGAGACCCAGTACTTC,CASSLYPRLQETQYF
TRBV5-4,TRBJ1-3,few,-,TGTGCCAGCAGCTTGTATCATTTTTTAGGAAGGGGCGGGGACACCATATATTTT,CASSLYHFLGRGGDTIYF
TRBV20-1,TRBJ2-5,few,TRBD1,TGCAGTGCTGAGGGACAGGGAAGAGAGACCCAGTACTTC,CSAEGQGRETQYF
TRBV27,TRBJ2-6,-,TRBD2,TGTGCCAGCAGCCTTTGGGGGGGGAGTGCTGGGGCCAACGTCCTGACTTTC,CASSLWGGSAGANVLTF
TRBV28,TRBJ1-6,many,-,TGTGCCAGCAGTTTCCCGGGGGCAATATATTCACCCCTCCACTTT,CASSFPGAIYSPLHF
TRBV5-1,TRBJ2-3,-,TRBD2,TGCGCCAGCAGCTTACCAGGACTAGCGGGGAGCACAGATACGCAGTATTTT,CASSLPGLAGSTDTQYF
TRBV5-6,TRBJ1-1,few,-,TGTGCCAGCAGCTTGGTTTCTGCGGGGGCGTTGGGAGCTTTCTTT,CASSLVSAGALGAFF
TRBV6-1,TRBJ1-5,-,-,TGTGCCAGCAGTAGCACAGCGAATCAGCCCCAGCATTTT,CASSSTANQPQHF
TRBV20-1,TRBJ1-1,few,-,TGCAGTGCTGAACTACAGGGTACTGAAGCTTTCTTT,CSAELQGTEAFF
TRBV7-9,TRBJ1-6,-,TRBD1,TGTGCCAGCACCACCACAGGGGTGACTTCACCCCTCCACTTT,CASTTTGVTSPLHF
TRBV15,TRBJ1-3,-,-,TGTGCCACCAGCAGAGGGGCGCAACACTCTGGAAACACCATATATTTT,CATSRGAQHSGNTIYF
TRBV4-2,TRBJ1-1,-,-,TGTGCCAGCAGCCAAGATAGTACCTACATGAACACTGAAGCTTTCTTT,CASSQDSTYMNTEAFF
TRBV12-3/TRBV12-4,TRBJ1-6,many,-,TGTGCCAGCACTCGGGTGGGTAGTAATTCACCCCTCCACTTT,CASTRVGSNSPLHF
TRBV13,TRBJ2-1,-,TRBD2,TGTGCCAGCCGAAAGGCGGGAGGGCCTCGGGAGCAGTTCTTC,CASRKAGGPREQFF
TRBV28,TRBJ1-6,-,-,TGTGCAGCCGCCCTAGACAGCTCCTATAATTCACCCCTCCACTTT,CAAALDSSYNSPLHF
TRBV27,TRBJ2-3,-,TRBD2,TGTGCCAGCATTAGTAGCGGGATACTCACAGATACGCAGTATTTT,CASISSGILTDTQYF
TRBV5-1,TRBJ1-5,-,-,TGCGCCAGCAGCCGGATGGGGGGCGATCAGCCCCAGCATTTT,CASSRMGGDQPQHF
TRBV30,TRBJ1-5,-,TRBD1,TGTGCCTGGAGTTTGTTACAGGGGACGGAGCCCCAGCATTTT,CAWSLLQGTEPQHF
TRBV5-1,TRBJ2-7,-,TRBD1,TGCGCCAGCAGCTTTTTTGACAGGGGGGGGGACGAGCAGTACTTC,CASSFFDRGGDEQYF
TRBV28,TRBJ1-1,few,TRBD1,TGTGCCAGCAGACAGGGGCCCGCCACTGAAGCTTTCTTT,CASRQGPATEAFF
TRBV28,TRBJ1-4,few,TRBD1,TGTGCCAGCAGTTTAAATCCCCTGACAGGGGAAAAACTGTTTTTT,CASSLNPLTGEKLFF
TRBV10-3,TRBJ2-7,many,-,TGTGCCATCAGTGAGTCGACAGCCTACGAGCAGTACTTC,CAISESTAYEQYF
TRBV5-6,TRBJ1-2,few,-,TGTGCCAGCAGCCGGGGACGGAACTATGGCTACACCTTC,CASSRGRNYGYTF
TRBV7-9,TRBJ2-2,-,-,TGTGCCAGCAGCTTTCGGTCCCGGGTCACCGGGGAGCTGTTTTTT,CASSFRSRVTGELFF
TRBV12-3/TRBV12-4,TRBJ1-1,many,-,TGTGCCAGCAGACGAAGGGTACAGGGCGCGACTGAAGCTTTCTTT,CASRRRVQGATEAFF
TRBV7-9,TRBJ1-1,-,-,TGTGCCAGCAGGGGATCGGACACTGAAGCTTTCTTT,CASRGSDTEAFF
TRBV6-1,TRBJ1-1,many,-,TGTGCCAGCAGTCGAGGGGTGAACACTGAAGCTTTCTTT,CASSRGVNTEAFF
TRBV7-2,TRBJ1-1,many,-,TGTGCCAGCAGCGTAGGGACGGTCACTGAAGCTTTCTTT,CASSVGTVTEAFF
TRBV25-1,TRBJ1-2,many,-,TGTGCCAGCAGTGAATGGCCAGATTATGGCTACACCTTC,CASSEWPDYGYTF
TRBV20-1,TRBJ2-7,once,TRBD2,TGCAGTGCTGCGGGGGAAGACGAGCAGTACTTC,CSAAGEDEQYF
TRBV12-3/TRBV12-4,TRBJ1-1,many,-,TGTGCCAGCAGTTTCTCCTCTACGAGACGACAGAACACTGAAGCTTTCTTT,CASSFSSTRRQNTEAFF
TRBV3-1,TRBJ1-2,few,-,TGTGCCAGCAGCCAGTCAGCCTATGGCTACACCTTC,CASSQSAYGYTF
TRBV6-2/TRBV6-3,TRBJ1-5,many,TRBD1,TGTGCCAGCAGCTCGGGACAGGGGGGCAATCAGCCCCAGCATTTT,CASSSGQGGNQPQHF
TRBV29-1,TRBJ2-7,-,TRBD1,TGCAGCGTTGGCCAAATGACAGGGGTGGGCCTAGGCGAGCAGTACTTC,CSVGQMTGVGLGEQYF
TRBV30,TRBJ1-2,few,-,TGTGCCTGGAGTCCCAGCTATGGCTACACCTTC,CAWSPSYGYTF
TRBV4-1,TRBJ1-4,few,TRBD1,TGCGCCAGCAGCCAACGGGACAGGGGGCTGTCAACTAATGAAAAACTGTTTTTT,CASSQRDRGLSTNEKLFF
TRBV11-2,TRBJ1-5,-,TRBD1,TGTGCCAGCAGCTCCTTACAGGGGGCTAAAGATCAGCCCCAGCATTTT,CASSSLQGAKDQPQHF
TRBV11-2,TRBJ2-5,many,-,TGTGCCAGCAGCTTAGTGGAGGGTCTAGAGACCCAGTACTTC,CASSLVEGLETQYF
TRBV12-3/TRBV12-4,TRBJ1-5,few,-,TGTGCCAGCAGTTTGCCGGGGGCAGGGAGCAATCAGCCCCAGCATTTT,CASSLPGAGSNQPQHF
TRBV5-1,TRBJ2-2,few,-,TGCGCCAGCAGCTACCGTCAGGGGGGGAGCACCGGGGAGCTGTTTTTT,CASSYRQGGSTGELFF
TRBV9,TRBJ1-2,many,TRBD1,TGTGCCAGCAGCGTTAGGGACAGAACGGGCTACACCTTC,CASSVRDRTGYTF
TRBV7-9,TRBJ1-4,few,-,TGTGCCAGCAGCTTGGGCCAGGAACATGAAAAACTGTTTTTT,CASSLGQEHEKLFF
TRBV28,TRBJ1-1,-,-,TGTGCCAGCAGTTTATACGGGGGAAACACTGAAGCTTTCTTT,CASSLYGGNTEAFF
TRBV9,TRBJ1-1,many,-,TGTGCCAGCAGCGCCAGACCCGACGCGAGCGCTGAAGCTTTCTTT,CASSARPDASAEAFF
TRBV29-1,TRBJ1-6,-,TRBD1,TGCAGCGCAACGACAGGGAAGGGTAATTCACCCCTCCACTTT,CSATTGKGNSPLHF
TRBV5-1,TRBJ2-1,many,TRBD2,TGCGCCAGCAGCGAACTAGCGCTCCCTTCACACAATGAGCAGTTCTTC,CASSELALPSHNEQFF